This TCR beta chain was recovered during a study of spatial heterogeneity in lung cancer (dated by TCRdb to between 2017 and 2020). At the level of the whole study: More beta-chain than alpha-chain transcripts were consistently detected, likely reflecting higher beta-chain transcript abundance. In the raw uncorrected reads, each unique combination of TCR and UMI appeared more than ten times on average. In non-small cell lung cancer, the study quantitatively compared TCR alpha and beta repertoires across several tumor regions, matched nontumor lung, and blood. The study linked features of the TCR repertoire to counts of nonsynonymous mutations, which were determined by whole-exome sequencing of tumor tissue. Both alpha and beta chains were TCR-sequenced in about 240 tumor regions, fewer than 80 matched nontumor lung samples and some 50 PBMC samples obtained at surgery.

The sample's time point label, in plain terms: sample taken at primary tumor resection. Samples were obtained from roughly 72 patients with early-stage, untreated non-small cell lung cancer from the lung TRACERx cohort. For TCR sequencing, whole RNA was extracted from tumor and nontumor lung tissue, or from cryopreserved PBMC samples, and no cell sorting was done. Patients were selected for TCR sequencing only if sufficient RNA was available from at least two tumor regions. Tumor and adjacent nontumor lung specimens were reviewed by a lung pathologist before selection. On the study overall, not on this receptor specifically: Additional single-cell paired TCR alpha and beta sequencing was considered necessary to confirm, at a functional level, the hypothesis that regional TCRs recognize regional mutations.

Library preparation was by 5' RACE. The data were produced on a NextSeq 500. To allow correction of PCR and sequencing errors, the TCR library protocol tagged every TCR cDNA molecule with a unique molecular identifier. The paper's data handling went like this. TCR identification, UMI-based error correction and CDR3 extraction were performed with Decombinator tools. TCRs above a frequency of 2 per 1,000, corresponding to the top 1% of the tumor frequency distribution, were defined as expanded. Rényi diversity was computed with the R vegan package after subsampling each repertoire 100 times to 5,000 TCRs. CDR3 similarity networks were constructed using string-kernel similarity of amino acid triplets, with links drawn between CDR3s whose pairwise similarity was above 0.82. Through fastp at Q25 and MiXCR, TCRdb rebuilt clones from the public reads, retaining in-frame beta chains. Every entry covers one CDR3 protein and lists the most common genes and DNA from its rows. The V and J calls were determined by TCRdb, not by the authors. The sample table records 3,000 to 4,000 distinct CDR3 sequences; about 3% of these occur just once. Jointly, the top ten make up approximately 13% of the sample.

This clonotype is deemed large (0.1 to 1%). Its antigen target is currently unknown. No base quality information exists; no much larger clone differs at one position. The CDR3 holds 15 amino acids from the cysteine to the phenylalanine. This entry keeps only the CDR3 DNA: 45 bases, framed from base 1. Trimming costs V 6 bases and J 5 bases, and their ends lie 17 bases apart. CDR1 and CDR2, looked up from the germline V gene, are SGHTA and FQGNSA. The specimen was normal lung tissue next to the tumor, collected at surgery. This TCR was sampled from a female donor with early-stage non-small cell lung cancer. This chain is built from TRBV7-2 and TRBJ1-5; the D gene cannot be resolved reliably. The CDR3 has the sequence CASRKKEGRDQPQHF. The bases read TGTGCCAGCAGGAAAAAGGAAGGCCGAGATCAGCCCCAGCATTTT.